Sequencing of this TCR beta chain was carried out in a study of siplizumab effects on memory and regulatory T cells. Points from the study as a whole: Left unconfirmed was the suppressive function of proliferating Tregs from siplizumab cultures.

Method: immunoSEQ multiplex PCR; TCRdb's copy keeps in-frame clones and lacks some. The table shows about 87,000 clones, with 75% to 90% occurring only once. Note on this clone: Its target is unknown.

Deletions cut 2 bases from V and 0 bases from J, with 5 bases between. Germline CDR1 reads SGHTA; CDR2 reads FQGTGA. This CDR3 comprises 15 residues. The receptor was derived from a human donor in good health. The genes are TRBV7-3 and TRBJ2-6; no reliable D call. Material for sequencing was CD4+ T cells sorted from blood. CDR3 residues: CASSLLSSGANVLTF. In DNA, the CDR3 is TGTGCCAGCAGCTTATTAAGCTCTGGGGCCAACGTCCTGACTTTC. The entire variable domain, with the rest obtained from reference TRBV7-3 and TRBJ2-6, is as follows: GAGVSQTPSNKVTEKGKYVELRCDPISGHTALYWYRQSLGQGPEFLIYFQGTGAADDSGLPNDRFFAVRPEGSVSTLKIQRTERGDSAVYLCASSLLSSGANVLTFGAGSRLTVL.